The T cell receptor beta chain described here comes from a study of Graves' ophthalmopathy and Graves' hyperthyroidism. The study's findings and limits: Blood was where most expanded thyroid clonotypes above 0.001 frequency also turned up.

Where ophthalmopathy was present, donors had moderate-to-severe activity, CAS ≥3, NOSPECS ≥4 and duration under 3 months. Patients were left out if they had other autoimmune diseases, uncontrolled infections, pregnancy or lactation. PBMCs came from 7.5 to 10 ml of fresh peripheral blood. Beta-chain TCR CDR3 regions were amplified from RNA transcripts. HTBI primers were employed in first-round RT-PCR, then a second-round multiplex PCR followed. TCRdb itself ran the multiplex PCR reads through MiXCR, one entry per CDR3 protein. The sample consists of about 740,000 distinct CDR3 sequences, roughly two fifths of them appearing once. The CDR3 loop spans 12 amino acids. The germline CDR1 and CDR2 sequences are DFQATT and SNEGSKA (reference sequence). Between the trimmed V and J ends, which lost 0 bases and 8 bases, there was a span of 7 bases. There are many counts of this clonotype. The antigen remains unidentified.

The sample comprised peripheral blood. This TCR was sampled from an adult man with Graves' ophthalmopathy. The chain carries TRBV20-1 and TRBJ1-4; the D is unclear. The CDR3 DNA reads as TGCAGTGCTAGAGATCTTTGGGAAAAACTGTTTTTT. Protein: CSARDLWEKLFF.